One and the same sample provided the 28 T cell receptor beta chains below, sequenced in a study of OX40 agonist ivuxolimab in advanced cancers. TCRdb's table, derived via immunoSEQ multiplex PCR, lists solely in-frame clones and lacks some. This sample has tens of thousands of clones; approximately 86% occur once, and the top ten carry under 0.85%. The material sequenced was CD4+ or CD8+ T cells sorted from blood, taken in a trial of the OX40 agonist ivuxolimab. The receptors were sampled from an adult with an advanced solid tumor such as melanoma, head and neck, liver or kidney cancer.

In the case of this clone: The sample has other DNA sequences that encode this CDR3 too. J is TRBJ2-7 and V is TRBV30, with D possibly TRBD1 on 6 matching bases. Trimming removed 4 bases at V and 3 bases at J, with 10 bases between. CDR3 size: 12 residues. Germline loops: CDR1 GTSNPN, CDR2 SVGIG (reference sequence). The CDR3 spells CAWKGTSYEQYF. Here the CDR3 DNA reads TGTGCCTGGAAAGGGACAAGCTACGAGCAGTACTTC.

The rearrangement links TRBV7-6 to TRBJ1-5; a possible D gene is TRBD1 (5 bases). V dropped 2 bases and J dropped 4 bases, with 6 bases sitting between them. There are 13 residues in the CDR3. The V gene's germline CDR1 is SGHVS and CDR2 FNYEAQ. Here the CDR3 reads CASSLPGNQPQHF. CDR3 DNA sequence: TGTGCCAGCAGCTTACCAGGGAATCAGCCCCAGCATTTT. The variable domain in full, with the rest retrieved from reference TRBV7-6 and TRBJ1-5, is GAGVSQSPRYKVTKRGQDVALRCDPISGHVSLYWYRQALGQGPEFLTYFNYEAQQDKSGLPNDRFSAERPEGSISTLTIQRTEQRDSAMYRCASSLPGNQPQHFGDGTRLSIL.

The rearrangement joins TRBV5-1 to TRBJ2-7; the D gene is possibly TRBD1 (6 bases). The germline V and J ends were trimmed by 1 base and 7 bases, with 15 bases remaining between them. The CDR3 has 14 amino acids. Germline CDR1 SGHRS, CDR2 YFSETQ. CDR3: CASSLLTGSREQYF. Here the CDR3 DNA reads TGCGCCAGCAGCTTGTTAACAGGGAGTCGGGAGCAGTACTTC.

The V and J genes are TRBV9 and TRBJ2-3, with 9 bases fitting TRBD2. Germline CDR1 is SGDLS and CDR2 is YYNGEE. J gave up 7 bases and V 4 bases, and 7 bases lay outside the gene matches. The CDR3 is made up of 14 amino acids. The CDR3 region is CASSPRAGGYTQYF. CDR3 in DNA: TGTGCCAGCAGCCCCCGGGCGGGGGGGTATACGCAGTATTTT.

J is TRBJ1-6 and V is TRBV27; unclear D gene. Trimming pared 4 bases from V and 7 bases from J, leaving 5 bases between. Germline loops: CDR1 MNHEY, CDR2 SMNVEV (reference sequence). There are 12 residues in the CDR3. CDR3 bases: TGTGCCAGCAGTTGGAGAAATTCACCCCTCCACTTT. Translating gives CASSWRNSPLHF.

V gene TRBV7-2 combines with J gene TRBJ2-4; D ambiguous. V was clipped by 3 bases and J by 0 bases, with 9 bases between them. CDR3 size: 15 residues. The germline V gene has CDR1 SGHTA and CDR2 FQGNSA. In nucleotides, the CDR3 is TGTGCCAGCAGCTTCGTAACGCTAGCCAAAAACATTCAGTACTTC. It codes for CASSFVTLAKNIQYF.

V is TRBV21-1 and J is TRBJ1-1; the D segment call TRBD1 is taken from the table without a DNA check. TRBV21-1 is labeled a pseudogene. The CDR3 length is 12 residues. The CDR3 loop reads CASSPQDTEAFF. The CDR3 DNA is TGTGCCAGCAGCCCTCAGGACACTGAAGCTTTCTTT.

The genes are TRBV2 and TRBJ2-2; perhaps TRBD1 as D (6 bases). V was clipped by 6 bases and J by 2 bases, with 10 bases between them. CDR3 length equals 14 residues. Per germline, CDR1 SNHLY and CDR2 FYNNEI. The CDR3 nucleotides are TGTGCCAGCAGGAGGACAGACAACACCGGGGAGCTGTTTTTT. Its protein product is CASRRTDNTGELFF.

This clone was detected a few times. The chain uses TRBV7-2 and TRBJ2-3, with D perhaps TRBD2 (6 bases). V was pared by 3 bases and J by 2 bases, with 12 bases between. This CDR3 has 15 residues. The germline V gene has CDR1 SGHTA and CDR2 FQGNSA. DNA of the CDR3: TGTGCCAGCAGCTTTCAAGGCGGGATCACAGATACGCAGTATTTT. It encodes CASSFQGGITDTQYF.

This chain connects TRBV19 to TRBJ2-3, with 9 bases fitting TRBD2. This CDR3 is built from 17 residues. J lost 5 bases, V lost 5 bases, and 14 bases had no gene match. CDR1 and CDR2 from the germline V gene are LNHDA and SQIVND (reference sequence). CDR3 in DNA: TGTGCCAGTAGTCGCCTCGGAGCGGGAGGTGGAAAAGATACGCAGTATTTT. This gives the protein CASSRLGAGGGKDTQYF.

The rearrangement uses TRBV19 and TRBJ2-2, with 10 positions matching TRBD2. The CDR3 sequence is 16 residues long. CDR1 LNHDA and CDR2 SQIVND come from the germline V gene (reference sequence). Trimming took 3 bases from V and 7 from J; bases not matched to a gene: 8. CDR3 loop: CASSILSGRNGGELFF. The CDR3 region has the DNA TGTGCCAGTAGTATTCTTAGCGGGAGGAACGGCGGGGAGCTGTTTTTT.

V usage is TRBV4-2 and J usage is TRBJ2-7; TRBD2 matches at 9 bases. With 6 bases clipped from V and 5 bases from J, the junction kept 11 bases outside the gene matches. This CDR3 has 15 amino acids. Germline CDR1 reads LGHNA; CDR2 reads YNFKEQ. The DNA of the CDR3 is TGTGCCAGCAGTGAATCCGGGACTAGCCTCCACGAGCAGTACTTC. Its translation: CASSESGTSLHEQYF.

The V gene is TRBV18, the J gene TRBJ1-2, with TRBD1 matching over 10 bases. The CDR3 totals 14 residues. Germline-derived CDR1 and CDR2 are KGHSH and LQKENI. The J segment lost 7 bases and the V segment lost 4 bases, leaving 6 bases of the junction unmatched. The CDR3 loop is CASSLGQGGRGYTF. The CDR3 DNA reads TGTGCCAGCTCACTTGGACAGGGGGGTCGTGGCTACACCTTC.

Only one count was recorded for this clone. The chain joins TRBV19 to TRBJ1-2, with a weak D call TRBD1 (5 bases). Germline CDR1 LNHDA, CDR2 SQIVND (reference sequence). This CDR3 region has 14 residues. Trimming stripped 4 bases from V and 4 bases from J, with 13 bases between. The CDR3 loop is CASSRNRGGYGYTF. CDR3 in DNA: TGTGCCAGTAGTAGAAATCGGGGCGGCTATGGCTACACCTTC.

The V gene is TRBV27, the J gene TRBJ1-4, with no clear D. CDR3 size: 15 residues. The germline V gene encodes CDR1 MNHEY and CDR2 SMNVEV (reference sequence). V was pared by 5 bases and J by 0 bases, with 10 bases between. The chain's CDR3 is CASSIRESTNEKLFF. In DNA form, the CDR3 reads TGTGCCAGCAGTATCCGAGAGTCAACTAATGAAAAACTGTTTTTT.

This clone was counted once. The chain couples TRBV19 to TRBJ2-3; 7 nucleotides agree with TRBD2. The CDR3 length is 18 residues. The V and J ends lost 0 bases and 6 bases, in that order; junction bases with no gene match: 15. Germline V lookup: CDR1 LNHDA, CDR2 SQIVND (reference sequence). The CDR3 loop is CASSIDFSGLVKGDTQYF. The CDR3 nucleotides read TGTGCCAGTAGTATAGACTTCTCTGGACTAGTGAAGGGGGATACGCAGTATTTT.

J is TRBJ1-5 and V is TRBV7-8, with a possible D match to TRBD1 (5 bases). The CDR3 sequence is 16 residues long. From germline, CDR1 is SGHVS and CDR2 FQNEAQ. V lost 1 base and J 6 bases, leaving 16 bases between the germline ends. This chain's CDR3 is CASSLGSGQGGQPQHF. Here the CDR3 DNA reads TGTGCCAGCAGCTTAGGGTCCGGGCAGGGTGGTCAGCCCCAGCATTTT.

J is TRBJ2-1 and V is TRBV5-1, with TRBD2 matching 8 bases. CDR1 SGHRS and CDR2 YFSETQ come from the germline V gene. V gave up 3 bases and J gave up 8 bases; unmatched junction bases: 16. This CDR3 contains 17 residues. CDR3 coding DNA: TGCGCCAGCAGCTCCGGGACTAGAGTATCCCGGGGTCATGAGCAGTTCTTC. Amino acid sequence: CASSSGTRVSRGHEQFF.

The chain combines TRBV7-3 with TRBJ1-1, with 7 positions matching TRBD1. This CDR3 spans 15 amino acids. Germline V gene lookup returns CDR1 SGHTA and CDR2 FQGTGA. V shed 4 bases, J shed 1 base, and the junction held 6 bases outside the gene matches. The CDR3 nucleotides read TGTGCCAGCAGCTCTTGGACAGGACCGAACACTGAAGCTTTCTTT. It translates to CASSSWTGPNTEAFF.

As regards this clone: Sequence at one end of the junction differs from germline and may be a read error. V and J are TRBV2 and TRBJ2-3; the D gene is possibly TRBD1 (6 bases). The CDR3 contains 15 residues. Per germline, CDR1 SNHLY and CDR2 FYNNEI. The CDR3 loop is CASREGAGGTDTQYF. The CDR3 DNA follows: TGTGCCAGCAGAGAAGGTGCAGGGGGCACAGATACGCAGTATTTT.

V is TRBV6-6 and J is TRBJ2-1; 14 bases are a match to TRBD2. Trimming cost V 5 bases and J 7 bases; bases outside gene matches: 4. CDR3 length: 15 residues. Germline lookup yields CDR1 MNHNY and CDR2 SVGAGI (reference sequence). The DNA of the CDR3 is TGTGCCAGCAGTCCCGGACTAGCGGGAGGTAATGAGCAGTTCTTC. Encoded protein: CASSPGLAGGNEQFF.

This chain links TRBV10-3 with TRBJ2-1, with 8 bases identical to TRBD2. Germline CDR1 reads ENHRY; CDR2 reads SYGVKD. The CDR3 loop spans 18 amino acids. After removal of 0 bases from V and 2 bases from J, the junction contained 9 bases not matched to a gene. The CDR3 reads CAISESVIAGQAYNEQFF. The CDR3 bases are TGTGCCATCAGTGAGTCGGTAATAGCGGGGCAGGCCTACAATGAGCAGTTCTTC.

The chain uses TRBV6-5 and TRBJ2-4; D might be TRBD1 or TRBD2, each matching 5 bases. This CDR3 has 15 residues. In germline, CDR1 is MNHEY, CDR2 SVGAGI. Deletions cut 2 bases from V and 1 base from J, with 9 bases between. CDR3 DNA: TGTGCCAGCAGTTACGGGGGAATGGCCAAAAACATTCAGTACTTC. Translated: CASSYGGMAKNIQYF.

This sequence joins TRBV5-1 and TRBJ2-3; weak D call: TRBD1 (6 bases). The length of the CDR3 is 15 residues. Deletions cut 5 bases from V and 2 bases from J, with 15 bases between. The germline V gene encodes CDR1 SGHRS and CDR2 YFSETQ. The CDR3 region has the DNA TGCGCCAGCAGTTCAGGACAGCACGCCACAGATACGCAGTATTTT. Translating it yields CASSSGQHATDTQYF.

The V and J genes are TRBV29-1 and TRBJ1-2; D ambiguous. Germline CDR1 SQVTM, CDR2 ANQGSEA. The CDR3 length is 11 residues. Between the trimmed V and J ends, which lost 1 base and 1 base, there was a span of 1 base. The chain's CDR3 is CSVEVNYGYTF. The DNA for the CDR3 is TGCAGCGTTGAAGTTAACTATGGCTACACCTTC.

This chain uses TRBV7-2 with TRBJ2-2; TRBD1 might be the D (5 bases). The CDR3 has 17 residues. Germline CDR1 reads SGHTA; CDR2 reads FQGNSA. The V end was cut by 4 bases, the J end by 1 base, with 16 bases between. The CDR3 loop is CASSSVPGTGNTGELFF. CDR3 DNA sequence: TGTGCCAGCAGCTCGGTCCCCGGAACAGGGAACACCGGGGAGCTGTTTTTT. Full variable domain (rest looked up from reference TRBV7-2 and TRBJ2-2): GAGVSQSPSNKVTEKGKDVELRCDPISGHTALYWYRQSLGQGLEFLIYFQGNSAPDKSGLPSDRFSAERTGGSVSTLTIQRTQQEDSAVYLCASSSVPGTGNTGELFFGEGSRLTVL.

The chain couples TRBV2 to TRBJ2-7, with TRBD2 as a possible D gene (6 bases). The CDR3 has 14 residues. Germline CDR1 reads SNHLY; CDR2 reads FYNNEI. Trimming shortened V by 6 bases and J by 3 bases, and 15 bases separated the two germline ends. Here the CDR3 DNA reads TGTGCCAGCAGCCCGGGACTCCTCTTCTACGAGCAGTACTTC. Its protein is CASSPGLLFYEQYF.

This clone came up a few times. This chain uses TRBV5-1 with TRBJ2-7; possibly TRBD1 for D (6 bases). The CDR3 is 15 amino acids. The germline V and J ends were trimmed by 2 bases and 0 bases, with 12 bases remaining between them. The germline V gene encodes CDR1 SGHRS and CDR2 YFSETQ. CDR3 region: CASSFDRTSSYEQYF. As DNA, the CDR3 is TGCGCCAGCAGCTTCGACAGGACATCCTCCTACGAGCAGTACTTC.